The next 26 T cell receptor beta chains were all read from a single sample in a study of blood T cell repertoires in COVID-19. Repertoires were generated with immunoSEQ multiplex PCR, while TCRdb's copy carries only in-frame clones and drops some. The table records about 100,000 clones, around 88% of them present only once. The sequencing sample was made of peripheral blood. The source is a human donor in a cohort sampled during active COVID-19.

This sequence joins TRBV18 and TRBJ1-1, with TRBD1 matching 7 bases. This CDR3 is 14 amino acids long. Trimming at V came to 8 bases and at J to 4 bases, leaving 10 bases not matched to a gene. From germline, CDR1 is KGHSH and CDR2 LQKENI. CDR3 bases: TGTGCCAGCACTAGAGACAGGGATGGCACTGAAGCTTTCTTT. This codes for CASTRDRDGTEAFF.

The chain is built from TRBV5-4 and TRBJ2-7; 9 positions agree with TRBD2. This CDR3 has 16 amino acids. Unmatched junction bases numbered 8, after V lost 0 bases and J lost 4 bases. Looked up from germline, CDR1 is SGHNT and CDR2 is YYREEE (reference sequence). CDR3 DNA sequence: TGTGCCAGCAGCTTGGCGCCTAGCGGGACGATATACGAGCAGTACTTC. Its protein is CASSLAPSGTIYEQYF. The whole variable domain, remainder taken from reference TRBV5-4 and TRBJ2-7, is ETGVTQSPTHLIKTRGQQVTLRCSSQSGHNTVSWYQQALGQGPQFIFQYYREEENGRGNFPPRFSGLQFPNYSSELNVNALELDDSALYLCASSLAPSGTIYEQYFGPGTRLTVT.

The chain joins TRBV5-4 to TRBJ2-7; 9 bases match TRBD2. V lost 4 bases and J lost 0; bases outside the gene matches: 5. Germline values: CDR1 SGHNT, CDR2 YYREEE (reference sequence). CDR3 length: 15 amino acids. CDR3 nucleotides: TGTGCCAGCAGCAAACTAGCGGGTGGCTCCTACGAGCAGTACTTC. Its translation: CASSKLAGGSYEQYF.

Here the CDR3 DNA reads TGCGCCAGCAGCCAAGTGAAAGGGGCGACTTTAGGCGAGCAGTACTTC. Its translation is CASSQVKGATLGEQYF. The V gene is TRBV4-1, the J gene TRBJ2-7; tentative D call: TRBD1 (5 bases). This CDR3 has 16 residues. The V and J ends lost 1 base and 6 bases respectively, with 19 bases between them. Germline V gives CDR1 MGHRA, CDR2 YSYEKL.

The chain recombines TRBV11-3 with TRBJ2-1, with 8 bases aligning to TRBD1. CDR3 size: 15 residues. Per the germline V gene, CDR1 is SGHNT and CDR2 is YENEEA. With V trimmed by 5 bases and J by 5 bases, 8 bases remained unmatched. The DNA for the CDR3 is TGTGCCAGCAGCCCGGACAGGGAGATTGACAATGAGCAGTTCTTC. It is translated as CASSPDREIDNEQFF.

The chain combines TRBV9 with TRBJ2-1, with 10 positions matching TRBD2. Trimming removed 3 bases from V and 8 bases from J; junction bases left unmatched: 5. The CDR3 contains 14 residues. The germline gives CDR1 SGDLS, CDR2 YYNGEE. The CDR3 nucleotides are TGTGCCAGCAGCGAAGCGGGAGGGCCTCATGAGCAGTTCTTC. As protein: CASSEAGGPHEQFF.

This clone was seen just once. The chain links TRBV7-2 to TRBJ1-5; D is perhaps TRBD1 (5 bases). The V gene lost 1 base and the J gene lost 2 bases, with 12 bases spanning the gap. CDR1 SGHTA and CDR2 FQGNSA come from the germline V gene. The CDR3 consists of 16 residues. CDR3 amino acids: CASSLVGAEGNQPQHF. DNA of the CDR3: TGTGCCAGCAGCTTAGTAGGGGCGGAAGGCAATCAGCCCCAGCATTTT.

The chain carries TRBV11-1 and TRBJ2-7, with D possibly matching TRBD2 (6 bases). Germline assignment: CDR1 SGHAT and CDR2 FQDESV (reference sequence). Deletions cut 3 bases from V and 0 bases from J, with 9 bases between. This CDR3 is 14 amino acids long. In DNA form, the CDR3 reads TGTGCCAGCAGCTTCGGGGGTTTCTCCTACGAGCAGTACTTC. This encodes CASSFGGFSYEQYF.

The rearrangement joins TRBV6-4 to TRBJ2-3; 9 bases agree with TRBD2. With V trimmed by 4 bases and J by 4 bases, 6 bases remained unmatched. This CDR3 comprises 15 residues. Looked up from germline, CDR1 is MRHNA and CDR2 is SNTAGT. CDR3 in DNA: TGTGCCAGCAGTGCCGGGACTAGCTTGGCAGATACGCAGTATTTT. Translation gives CASSAGTSLADTQYF.

The chain recombines TRBV7-8 with TRBJ2-2, with D possibly being TRBD2 (7 bases). The CDR3 sequence is 14 residues long. V dropped 1 base and J dropped 6 bases, with 9 bases sitting between them. In germline, CDR1 is SGHVS, CDR2 FQNEAQ. The CDR3 spells CASSLEGGPGELFF. DNA for the CDR3: TGTGCCAGCAGCTTAGAGGGGGGGCCCGGGGAGCTGTTTTTT.

The V call is TRBV28, the J call TRBJ1-6; 8 bases match TRBD1. This CDR3 spans 17 amino acids. Germline CDR1 and CDR2: MDHEN and SYDVKM. After removal of 5 bases from V and 7 bases from J, the junction contained 13 bases not matched to a gene. CDR3 DNA: TGTGCCAGCAGTACCTCCGGACAGGGCCCTGGGAATTCACCCCTCCACTTT. Translation: CASSTSGQGPGNSPLHF.

The chain is built from TRBV27 and TRBJ2-1; D is possibly TRBD2 (5 bases). V lost 3 bases and J lost 3, with 15 bases in between. CDR3 length: 16 residues. Germline V gene lookup returns CDR1 MNHEY and CDR2 SMNVEV (reference sequence). CDR3 nucleotide sequence: TGTGCCAGCAGTTTCTCAGAGGCGGGCCGCTACAATGAGCAGTTCTTC. Protein sequence: CASSFSEAGRYNEQFF.

This clone was counted between two and nine times. The chain's CDR3 is CASSPSSMDREHIQYF. CDR3 nucleotides: TGTGCCAGCTCACCCTCAAGCATGGACAGGGAGCATATTCAGTACTTC. V usage is TRBV18 and J usage is TRBJ2-4, with 8 bases fitting TRBD1. The V and J ends lost 3 bases and 10 bases, in that order; junction bases with no gene match: 14. Germline-derived CDR1 and CDR2 are KGHSH and LQKENI. This CDR3 has 16 amino acids.

The genes are TRBV30 and TRBJ2-1; the D gene is possibly TRBD1 (5 bases). This CDR3 is built from 14 residues. Trimming pared 1 base from V and 2 bases from J, leaving 9 bases between. Germline CDR1 reads GTSNPN; CDR2 reads SVGIG (reference sequence). CDR3 bases: TGTGCCTGGAGTGCAGGGCTTACCTACAATGAGCAGTTCTTC. It yields the protein CAWSAGLTYNEQFF.

This clone was seen just once. This clone may be a read error of a much larger clone one base away. This chain uses TRBV6-1 with TRBJ1-2; perhaps TRBD1 as D (5 bases). Germline V gene lookup returns CDR1 MNHNS and CDR2 SASEGT. This CDR3 spans 13 amino acids. The CDR3, as DNA: TGTGCCAGCAGTGAACAGGGTAACTCTGGCTACACCTTC. Translation: CASSEQGNSGYTF.

This clone showed up just once. The V and J genes are TRBV5-4 and TRBJ2-2; no definite D call. Between the trimmed V and J ends, which lost 2 bases and 2 bases, there was a span of 10 bases. The CDR3 consists of 15 residues. CDR1 and CDR2 (germline): SGHNT, YYREEE (reference sequence). DNA of the CDR3: TGTGCCAGCAGCTTCTGGGCCAGAAACACCGGGGAGCTGTTTTTT. It yields the protein CASSFWARNTGELFF.

The gene calls are TRBV7-9 and TRBJ1-3; the match to TRBD1 covers 7 bases. CDR1 is SEHNR, CDR2 FQNEAQ, per germline (reference sequence). Germline trimming cut 1 base from V and 4 bases from J; bases unmatched to any gene: 1. This CDR3 has 14 amino acids. The CDR3 DNA is TGTGCCAGCAGCTTAGAACAGGGGGGAAACACCATATATTTT. As protein: CASSLEQGGNTIYF.

This chain connects TRBV30 to TRBJ1-2, with D perhaps matching TRBD1 (6 bases). The CDR3 has 13 amino acids. Germline lookup yields CDR1 GTSNPN and CDR2 SVGIG (reference sequence). V was trimmed by 5 bases and J by 7 bases, leaving 17 bases between them. The DNA of the CDR3 is TGTGCCTGGTACGCCGCGGGGGCGGTTGGCTACACCTTC. Translation gives CAWYAAGAVGYTF.

The gene calls are TRBV6-4 and TRBJ2-3; D gene unclear. V dropped 4 bases and J dropped 2 bases, with 7 bases sitting between them. The CDR3 totals 13 residues. Germline V gene sequence: CDR1 MRHNA, CDR2 SNTAGT. CDR3 sequence (DNA): TGTGCCAGCAGTGCCGGGTACACAGATACGCAGTATTTT. It yields the protein CASSAGYTDTQYF.

The chain combines TRBV10-2 with TRBJ1-5; a possible D gene is TRBD1 (5 bases). The CDR3 spans 13 residues. Germline CDR1 WSHSY, CDR2 SAAADI. Deletions cut 7 bases from V and 7 bases from J, with 14 bases between. The CDR3 sequence is CASMVGVRQPQHF. CDR3 nucleotide sequence: TGCGCCAGCATGGTAGGGGTTCGACAGCCCCAGCATTTT.

The genes are TRBV6-5 and TRBJ2-1; D is possibly TRBD2 (7 bases). CDR3 size: 16 residues. Deletions cut 2 bases from V and 5 bases from J, with 16 bases between. Germline assignment: CDR1 MNHEY and CDR2 SVGAGI. CDR3 sequence (DNA): TGTGCCAGCAGTTACCGGGGGCCTAGCGGAAACAATGAGCAGTTCTTC. Protein: CASSYRGPSGNNEQFF.

The CDR3 DNA follows: TGTGCCAGCACTCCCCCGGGGGGAGAGACCCAGTACTTC. Translated, it gives CASTPPGGETQYF. The V gene is TRBV12-3 or TRBV12-4, the J gene TRBJ2-5, with 7 bases aligning to TRBD2. V lost 7 bases and J lost 4; bases outside the gene matches: 6. This CDR3 has 13 residues.

This chain connects TRBV28 to TRBJ2-7; TRBD2 aligns across 13 bases. V was pared by 6 bases and J by 3 bases, with 5 bases of the junction left unmatched. Looked up from germline, CDR1 is MDHEN and CDR2 is SYDVKM. This CDR3 has 15 amino acids. The CDR3 reads CASRTSGRINYEQYF. In DNA form, the CDR3 reads TGTGCCAGCAGGACTAGCGGGAGGATCAACTACGAGCAGTACTTC.

This clone was counted a single time. The junction departs from germline at one end; a sequencing error may be responsible. The chain employs TRBV19 and TRBJ1-1, with 10 bases that match TRBD1. Germline CDR1 and CDR2: LNHDA and SQIVND (reference sequence). The CDR3 runs 13 residues. DNA of the CDR3: TGTGCCAGTAGGCGAGGACAGGGGGAATACGCCCGGTTT. It translates to CASRRGQGEYARF. The whole variable domain, remainder taken from reference TRBV19 and TRBJ1-1, is DGGITQSPKYLFRKEGQNVTLSCEQNLNHDAMYWYRQDPGQGLRLIYYSQIVNDFQKGDIAEGYSVSREKKESFPLTVTSAQKNPTAFYLCASRRGQGEYARFGQGTRLTVV.

This clone was counted a few times. The rearrangement joins TRBV21-1 to TRBJ2-5; the table names TRBD1, a call not compared with the DNA. TRBV21-1 is reported as a pseudogene. The CDR3 is 15 residues long. The CDR3 DNA sequence: TGTGCCAGCGGGGTCACAGGGAACTTACAAGAGACCCAGTACTTC. This encodes CASGVTGNLQETQYF.

This chain links TRBV5-1 with TRBJ2-5; a possible D gene is TRBD2 (5 bases). Trimming stripped 4 bases from V and 2 bases from J, with 9 bases between. The CDR3 covers 13 residues. Germline CDR1 and CDR2: SGHRS and YFSETQ. The CDR3 loop is CASSAGPQETQYF. For the CDR3, the DNA is TGCGCCAGCAGCGCGGGCCCACAAGAGACCCAGTACTTC.